This passage covers 14 T cell receptor beta chains from one sample sequenced in a study of cytomegalovirus exposure and HLA in healthy donors. This PCR relied on a set of 60 Vbeta primers and 13 Jbeta primers. Assay used: immunoSEQ multiplex PCR; TCRdb lists only in-frame clones, some missing. The data contain roughly 130,000 clones, less than 85% of them seen just once; the ten biggest clones take up about 2.1%. Sequencing was performed on PBMCs. The source is a woman aged 40 to 55 in good health and CMV-seropositive.

V gene TRBV6-5 combines with J gene TRBJ1-2; 7 bases agree with TRBD1. V dropped 5 bases and J dropped 7; count of bases not matched to a gene: 7. This CDR3 contains 13 residues. Germline V gives CDR1 MNHEY, CDR2 SVGAGI. The CDR3 DNA follows: TGTGCCAGCAGTCGGACAGGAGAGTCTGGCTACACCTTC. As protein: CASSRTGESGYTF.

This rearrangement joins TRBV7-2 to TRBJ2-5, with D uncertain. Germline V gene data show CDR1 as SGHTA and CDR2 as FQGNSA. CDR3 length equals 14 residues. Trimming cost V 7 bases and J 5 bases, with 17 bases left between them. The CDR3 DNA sequence: TGTGCCAGCACCATCACCGGCCCTAGGGAGACCCAGTACTTC. This encodes CASTITGPRETQYF.

The J gene is TRBJ1-5, the V gene TRBV4-2; TRBD1 agrees at 7 bases. Germline V lookup: CDR1 LGHNA, CDR2 YNFKEQ. CDR3 length: 16 residues. After removal of 6 bases from V and 1 base from J, the junction contained 9 bases not matched to a gene. CDR3 region: CASSLTPTGSNQPQHF. For the CDR3, the DNA is TGTGCCAGCAGTCTTACCCCGACAGGGAGCAATCAGCCCCAGCATTTT.

V gene TRBV7-9 combines with J gene TRBJ1-1, with D maybe TRBD1 (6 bases). Germline V gives CDR1 SEHNR, CDR2 FQNEAQ (reference sequence). The V and J ends lost 6 bases and 1 base respectively, with 12 bases between them. The CDR3 is 14 amino acids. The chain's CDR3 is CASSSDRKNTEAFF. The CDR3 DNA is TGTGCCAGCAGTTCCGACAGGAAGAACACTGAAGCTTTCTTT.

V is TRBV6-4 and J is TRBJ2-1, with 13 bases that match TRBD2. CDR1 is MRHNA and CDR2 is SNTAGT in the germline V gene. V gave up 6 bases and J gave up 7 bases; unmatched junction bases: 9. This CDR3 spans 16 amino acids. The CDR3 spells CASSPQLAGGGNEQFF. CDR3 nucleotides: TGTGCCAGCAGCCCGCAACTAGCGGGAGGGGGTAATGAGCAGTTCTTC.

This clone occurred a few times. The chain recombines TRBV30 with TRBJ1-5, with 7 bases aligning to TRBD1. Germline lookup yields CDR1 GTSNPN and CDR2 SVGIG (reference sequence). V lost 1 base to trimming and J lost 4 bases; unmatched junction nucleotides: 1. The CDR3 is 13 residues long. Written as DNA, the CDR3 is TGTGCCTGGAGTGGGGACAGTAATCAGCCCCAGCATTTT. Protein: CAWSGDSNQPQHF.

The CDR3 DNA reads TGTGCCAGCAGCGTAGGACAGGGCATCTCTGGGGCCAACGTCCTGACTTTC. Amino acid sequence: CASSVGQGISGANVLTF. The chain employs TRBV9 and TRBJ2-6, with TRBD1 matching 7 bases. Germline V gives CDR1 SGDLS, CDR2 YYNGEE. V was clipped by 0 bases and J by 0 bases; unmatched bases: 3. The CDR3 has 17 amino acids.

This chain links TRBV30 with TRBJ1-6; D might be TRBD1 (6 bases). Germline assignment: CDR1 GTSNPN and CDR2 SVGIG (reference sequence). The CDR3 spans 16 residues. V lost 2 bases, J lost 7 bases, and 18 bases lay in between. CDR3 DNA: TGTGCCTGGAGTTCCACAGGGAGTTGGTACAATTCACCCCTCCACTTT. Amino acids: CAWSSTGSWYNSPLHF.

The genes are TRBV6-5 and TRBJ1-1; 10 bases agree with TRBD1. Germline V gene sequence: CDR1 MNHEY, CDR2 SVGAGI. The CDR3 is 15 residues long. V was pared by 6 bases and J by 3 bases, with 7 bases of the junction left unmatched. CDR3 protein: CASSLRDRGHTEAFF. The CDR3, as DNA: TGTGCCAGCAGCCTCCGGGACAGGGGTCACACTGAAGCTTTCTTT.

V is TRBV6-5 and J is TRBJ1-1; TRBD1 agrees at 7 bases. CDR1 and CDR2 from the germline V gene are MNHEY and SVGAGI. This CDR3 has 13 residues. Germline trimming cut 0 bases from V and 6 bases from J; bases unmatched to any gene: 1. The CDR3 nucleotides read TGTGCCAGCAGTTACTCACAGGGGTCTGAAGCTTTCTTT. The encoded protein is CASSYSQGSEAFF.

The V and J genes are TRBV30 and TRBJ1-2; TRBD1 matches at 7 bases. With 4 bases clipped from V and 2 bases from J, the junction kept 4 bases outside the gene matches. The CDR3 totals 13 residues. CDR1 and CDR2 from the germline V gene are GTSNPN and SVGIG (reference sequence). CDR3 sequence reads: CAWIPGQNYGYTF. CDR3 sequence (DNA): TGTGCCTGGATCCCGGGACAGAACTATGGCTACACCTTC.

A single count supports this clone. The genes are TRBV30 and TRBJ1-2, with 9 bases identical to TRBD1. The CDR3 sequence is 15 residues long. V trimming: 3 bases; J trimming: 5 bases; junction bases outside the gene matches: 10. The germline V gene has CDR1 GTSNPN and CDR2 SVGIG (reference sequence). In DNA form, the CDR3 reads TGTGCCTGGAGAAAAAAAGACAGGGGGTGGTATGGCTACACCTTC. Protein product: CAWRKKDRGWYGYTF. Full variable domain (rest looked up from reference TRBV30 and TRBJ1-2): SQTIHQWPATLVQPVGSPLSLECTVEGTSNPNLYWYRQAAGRGLQLLFYSVGIGQISSEVPQNLSASRPQDRQFILSSKKLLLSDSGFYLCAWRKKDRGWYGYTFGSGTRLTVV.

This chain joins TRBV29-1 and TRBJ1-4; weak D call: TRBD1 (5 bases). The CDR3 runs 11 residues. Germline V gene data show CDR1 as SQVTM and CDR2 as ANQGSEA. Trimming cost V 5 bases and J 8 bases, with 9 bases left between them. The CDR3 reads CSVPQGEKLFF. CDR3 coding DNA: TGCAGCGTTCCCCAGGGAGAAAAACTGTTTTTT. The full variable domain, in which reference TRBV29-1 and TRBJ1-4 provide the parts outside the CDR3, is SAVISQKPSRDICQRGTSLTIQCQVDSQVTMMFWYRQQPGQSLTLIATANQGSEATYESGFVIDKFPISRPNLTFSTLTVSNMSPEDSSIYLCSVPQGEKLFFGSGTQLSVL.

The chain uses TRBV5-5 and TRBJ1-2, with a weak D call TRBD1 (5 bases). The V gene's germline CDR1 is SGHKS and CDR2 YYEKEE (reference sequence). V shed 0 bases and J shed 4 bases, with 13 bases lying between them. This CDR3 has 15 residues. The CDR3 loop reads CASSLGQGSIYGYTF. DNA of the CDR3: TGTGCCAGCAGCTTGGGCCAGGGAAGCATCTATGGCTACACCTTC.